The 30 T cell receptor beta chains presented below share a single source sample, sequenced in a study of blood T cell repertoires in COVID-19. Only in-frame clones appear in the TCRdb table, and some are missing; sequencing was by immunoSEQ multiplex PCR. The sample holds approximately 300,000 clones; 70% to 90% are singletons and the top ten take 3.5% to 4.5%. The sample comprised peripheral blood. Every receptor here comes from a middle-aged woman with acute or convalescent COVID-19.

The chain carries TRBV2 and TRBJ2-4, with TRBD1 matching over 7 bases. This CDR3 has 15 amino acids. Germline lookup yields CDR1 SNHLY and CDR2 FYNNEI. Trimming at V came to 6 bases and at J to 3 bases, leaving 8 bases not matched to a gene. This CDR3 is CASRSGTEDKNIQYF. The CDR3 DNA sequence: TGTGCCAGCAGATCCGGGACAGAGGACAAAAACATTCAGTACTTC.

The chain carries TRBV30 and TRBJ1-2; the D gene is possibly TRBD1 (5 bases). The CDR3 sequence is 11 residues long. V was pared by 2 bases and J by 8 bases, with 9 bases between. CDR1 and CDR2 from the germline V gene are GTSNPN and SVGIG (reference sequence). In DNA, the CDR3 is TGTGCCTGGAGTCAGGGCGCCGGCTACACCTTC. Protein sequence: CAWSQGAGYTF.

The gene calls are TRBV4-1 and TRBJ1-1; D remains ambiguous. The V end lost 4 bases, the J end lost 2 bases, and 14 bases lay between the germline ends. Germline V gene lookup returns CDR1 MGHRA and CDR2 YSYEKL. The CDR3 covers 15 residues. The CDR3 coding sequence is TGCGCCAGCAGCCTCCCAACCCGGGGAAACACTGAAGCTTTCTTT. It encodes CASSLPTRGNTEAFF.

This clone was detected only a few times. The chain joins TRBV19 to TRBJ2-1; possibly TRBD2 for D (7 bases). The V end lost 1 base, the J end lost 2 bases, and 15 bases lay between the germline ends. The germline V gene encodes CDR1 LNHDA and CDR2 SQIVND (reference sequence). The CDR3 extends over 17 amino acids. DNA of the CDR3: TGTGCCAGTAGTATAGTTCGAGGGGGGGAAACCTACAATGAGCAGTTCTTC. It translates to CASSIVRGGETYNEQFF. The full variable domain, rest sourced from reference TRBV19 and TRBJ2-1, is DGGITQSPKYLFRKEGQNVTLSCEQNLNHDAMYWYRQDPGQGLRLIYYSQIVNDFQKGDIAEGYSVSREKKESFPLTVTSAQKNPTAFYLCASSIVRGGETYNEQFFGPGTRLTVL.

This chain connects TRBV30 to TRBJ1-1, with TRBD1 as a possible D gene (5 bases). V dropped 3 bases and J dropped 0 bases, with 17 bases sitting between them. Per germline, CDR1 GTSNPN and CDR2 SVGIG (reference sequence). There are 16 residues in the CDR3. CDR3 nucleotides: TGTGCCTGGAGGCTCAAGCAGGGCCTCTTGAACACTGAAGCTTTCTTT. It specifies CAWRLKQGLLNTEAFF.

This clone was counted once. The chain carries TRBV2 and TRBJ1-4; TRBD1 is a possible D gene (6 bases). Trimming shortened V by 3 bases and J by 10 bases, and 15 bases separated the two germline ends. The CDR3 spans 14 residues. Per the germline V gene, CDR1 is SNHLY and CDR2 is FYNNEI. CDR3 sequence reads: CASSEGGGRIKLFF. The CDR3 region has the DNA TGTGCCAGCAGTGAGGGAGGGGGACGTATAAAACTGTTTTTT.

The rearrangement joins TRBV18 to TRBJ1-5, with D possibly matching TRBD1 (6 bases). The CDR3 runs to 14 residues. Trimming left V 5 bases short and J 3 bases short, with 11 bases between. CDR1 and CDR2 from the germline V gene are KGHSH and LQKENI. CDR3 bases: TGTGCCAGCTCAGACGGGACAACCAATCAGCCCCAGCATTTT. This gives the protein CASSDGTTNQPQHF.

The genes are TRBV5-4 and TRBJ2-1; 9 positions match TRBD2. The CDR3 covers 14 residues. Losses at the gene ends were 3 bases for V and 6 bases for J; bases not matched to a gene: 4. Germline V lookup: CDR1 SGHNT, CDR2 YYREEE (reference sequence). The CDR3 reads CASSSLTSGNEQFF. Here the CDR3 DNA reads TGTGCCAGCAGCTCCCTGACTAGCGGCAATGAGCAGTTCTTC.

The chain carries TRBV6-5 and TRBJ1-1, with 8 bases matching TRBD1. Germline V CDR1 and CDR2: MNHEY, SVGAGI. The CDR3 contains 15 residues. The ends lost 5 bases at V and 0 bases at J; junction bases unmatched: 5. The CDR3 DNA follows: TGTGCCAGCAGTAGGTCGACAGGGGTGAACACTGAAGCTTTCTTT. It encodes CASSRSTGVNTEAFF.

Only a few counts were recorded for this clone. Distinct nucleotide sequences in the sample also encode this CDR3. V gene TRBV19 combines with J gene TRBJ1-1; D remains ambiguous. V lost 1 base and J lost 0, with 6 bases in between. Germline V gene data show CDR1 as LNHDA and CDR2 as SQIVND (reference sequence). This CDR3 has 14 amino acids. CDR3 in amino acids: CASSIAGLNTEAFF. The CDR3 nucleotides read TGTGCCAGTAGTATAGCGGGGTTGAACACTGAAGCTTTCTTT.

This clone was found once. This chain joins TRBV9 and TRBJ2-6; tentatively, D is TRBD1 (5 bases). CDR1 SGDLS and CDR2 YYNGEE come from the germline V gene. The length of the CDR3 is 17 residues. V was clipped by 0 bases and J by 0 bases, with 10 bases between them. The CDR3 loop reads CASSVGTGHSGANVLTF. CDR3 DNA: TGTGCCAGCAGCGTAGGAACAGGTCACTCTGGGGCCAACGTCCTGACTTTC.

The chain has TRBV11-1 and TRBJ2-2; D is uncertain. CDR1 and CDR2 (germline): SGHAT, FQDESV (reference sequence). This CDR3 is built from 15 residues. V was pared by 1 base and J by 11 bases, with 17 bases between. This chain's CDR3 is CASSLVLTRSRELFF. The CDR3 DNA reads TGTGCCAGCAGCTTAGTCCTCACAAGGAGCCGTGAGCTGTTTTTT. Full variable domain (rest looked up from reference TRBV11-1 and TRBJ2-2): EAEVAQSPRYKITEKSQAVAFWCDPISGHATLYWYRQILGQGPELLVQFQDESVVDDSQLPKDRFSAERLKGVDSTLKIQPAELGDSAMYLCASSLVLTRSRELFFGEGSRLTVL.

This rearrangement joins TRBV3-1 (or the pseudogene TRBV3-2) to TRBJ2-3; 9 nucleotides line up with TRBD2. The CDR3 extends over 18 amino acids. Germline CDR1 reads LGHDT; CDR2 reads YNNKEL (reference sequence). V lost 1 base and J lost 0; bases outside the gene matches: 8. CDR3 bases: TGTGCCAGCAGCCAAGGGGTTTGGCGGGGGGGAAGCACAGATACGCAGTATTTT. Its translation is CASSQGVWRGGSTDTQYF.

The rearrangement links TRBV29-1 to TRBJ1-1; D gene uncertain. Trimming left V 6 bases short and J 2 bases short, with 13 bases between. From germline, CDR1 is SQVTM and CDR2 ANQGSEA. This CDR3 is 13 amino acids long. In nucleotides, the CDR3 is TGCAGCGTCGCGGGAGCCGGTAACACTGAAGCTTTCTTT. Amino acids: CSVAGAGNTEAFF. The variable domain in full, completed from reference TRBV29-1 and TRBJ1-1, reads SAVISQKPSRDICQRGTSLTIQCQVDSQVTMMFWYRQQPGQSLTLIATANQGSEATYESGFVIDKFPISRPNLTFSTLTVSNMSPEDSSIYLCSVAGAGNTEAFFGQGTRLTVV.

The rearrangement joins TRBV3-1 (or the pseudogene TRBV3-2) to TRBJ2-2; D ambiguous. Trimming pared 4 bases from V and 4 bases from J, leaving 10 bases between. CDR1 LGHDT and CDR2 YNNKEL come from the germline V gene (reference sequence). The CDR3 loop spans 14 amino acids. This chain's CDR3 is CASSLTVGTGELFF. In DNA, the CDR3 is TGTGCCAGCAGCCTGACTGTTGGCACCGGGGAGCTGTTTTTT.

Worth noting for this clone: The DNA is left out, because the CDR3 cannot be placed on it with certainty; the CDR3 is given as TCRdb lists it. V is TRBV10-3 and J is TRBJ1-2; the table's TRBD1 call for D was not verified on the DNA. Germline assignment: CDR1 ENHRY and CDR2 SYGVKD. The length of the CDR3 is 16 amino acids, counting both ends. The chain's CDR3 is CAISEWGTGINYGCTF.

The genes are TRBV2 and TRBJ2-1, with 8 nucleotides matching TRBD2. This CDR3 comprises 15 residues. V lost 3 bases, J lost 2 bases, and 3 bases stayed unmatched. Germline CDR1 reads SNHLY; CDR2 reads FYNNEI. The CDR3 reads CASSERRGAYNEQFF. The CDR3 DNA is TGTGCCAGCAGTGAGCGGCGGGGGGCCTACAATGAGCAGTTCTTC.

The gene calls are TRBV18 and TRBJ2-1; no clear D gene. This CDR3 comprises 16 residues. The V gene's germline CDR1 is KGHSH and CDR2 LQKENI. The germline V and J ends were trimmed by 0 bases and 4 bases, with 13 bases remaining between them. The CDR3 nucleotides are TGTGCCAGCTCACCACCTAACACCCAATTTTACAATGAGCAGTTCTTC. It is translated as CASSPPNTQFYNEQFF.

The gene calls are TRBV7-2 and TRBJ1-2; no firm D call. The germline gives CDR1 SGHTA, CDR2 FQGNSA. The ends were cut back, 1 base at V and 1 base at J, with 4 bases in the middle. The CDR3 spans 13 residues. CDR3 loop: CASSLDSNYGYTF. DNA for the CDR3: TGTGCCAGCAGCTTAGACAGTAACTATGGCTACACCTTC.

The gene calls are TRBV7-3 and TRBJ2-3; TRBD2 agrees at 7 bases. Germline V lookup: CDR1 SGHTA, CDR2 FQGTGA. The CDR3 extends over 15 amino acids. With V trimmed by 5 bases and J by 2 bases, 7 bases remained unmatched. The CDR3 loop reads CASSPGLAVTDTQYF. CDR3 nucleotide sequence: TGTGCCAGCAGCCCGGGGCTAGCGGTCACAGATACGCAGTATTTT.

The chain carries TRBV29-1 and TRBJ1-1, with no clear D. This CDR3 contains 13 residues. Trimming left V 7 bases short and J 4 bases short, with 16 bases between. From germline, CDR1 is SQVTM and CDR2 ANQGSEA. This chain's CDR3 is CSAHGGEVTEAFF. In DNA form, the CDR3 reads TGCAGCGCCCACGGTGGGGAGGTCACTGAAGCTTTCTTT.

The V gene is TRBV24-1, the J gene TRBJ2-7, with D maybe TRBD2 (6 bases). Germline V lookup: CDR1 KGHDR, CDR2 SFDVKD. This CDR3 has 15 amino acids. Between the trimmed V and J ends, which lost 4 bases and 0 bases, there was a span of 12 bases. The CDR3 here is CATSEGLSSSYEQYV. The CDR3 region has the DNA TGTGCCACCAGTGAGGGACTGAGCAGCTCCTACGAGCAGTACGTC.

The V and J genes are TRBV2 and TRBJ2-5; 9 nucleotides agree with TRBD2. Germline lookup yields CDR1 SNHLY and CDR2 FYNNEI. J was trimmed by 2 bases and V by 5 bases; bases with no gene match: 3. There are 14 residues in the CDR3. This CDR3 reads CASSFGLAQETQYF. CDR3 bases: TGTGCCAGCAGTTTTGGACTAGCGCAAGAGACCCAGTACTTC.

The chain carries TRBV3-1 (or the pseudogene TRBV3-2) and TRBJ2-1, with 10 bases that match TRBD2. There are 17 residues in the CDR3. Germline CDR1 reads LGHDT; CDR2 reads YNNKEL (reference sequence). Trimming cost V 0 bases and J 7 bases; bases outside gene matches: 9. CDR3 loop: CASSQERGTSVFNEQFF. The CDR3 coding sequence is TGTGCCAGCAGCCAAGAAAGAGGGACTAGCGTTTTTAATGAGCAGTTCTTC.

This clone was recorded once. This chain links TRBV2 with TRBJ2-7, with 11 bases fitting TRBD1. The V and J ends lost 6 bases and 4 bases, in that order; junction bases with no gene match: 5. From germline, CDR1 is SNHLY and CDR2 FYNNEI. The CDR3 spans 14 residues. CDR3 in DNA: TGTGCCAGCAGCCGGGACAGGGGGAGGTACGAGCAGTACGTC. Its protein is CASSRDRGRYEQYV.

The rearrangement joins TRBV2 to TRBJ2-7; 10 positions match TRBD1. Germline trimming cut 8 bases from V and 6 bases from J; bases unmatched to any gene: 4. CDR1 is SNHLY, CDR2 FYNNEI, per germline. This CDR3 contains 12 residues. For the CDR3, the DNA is TGTGCCAGCGGACAGGGGGGTAGCGAGCAGTACGTC. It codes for CASGQGGSEQYV.

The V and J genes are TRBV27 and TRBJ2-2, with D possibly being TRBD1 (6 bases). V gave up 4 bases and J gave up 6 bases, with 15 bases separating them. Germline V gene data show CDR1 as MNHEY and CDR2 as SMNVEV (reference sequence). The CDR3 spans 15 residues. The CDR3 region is CASSSHPDRPGELFF. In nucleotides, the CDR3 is TGTGCCAGCAGTTCACATCCCGACAGGCCCGGGGAGCTGTTTTTT.

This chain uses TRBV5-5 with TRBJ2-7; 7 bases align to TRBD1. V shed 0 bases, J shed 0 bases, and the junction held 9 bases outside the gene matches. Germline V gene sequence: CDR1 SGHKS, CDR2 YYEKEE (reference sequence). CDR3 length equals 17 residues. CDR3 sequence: CASSLAYGGQLSYEQYV. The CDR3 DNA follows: TGTGCCAGCAGCTTGGCCTATGGGGGACAGCTCTCCTACGAGCAGTACGTC.

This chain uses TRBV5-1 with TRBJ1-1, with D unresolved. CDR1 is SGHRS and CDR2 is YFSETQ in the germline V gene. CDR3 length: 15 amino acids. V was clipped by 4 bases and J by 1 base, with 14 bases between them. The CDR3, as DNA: TGCGCCAGCAGCCCCATATGGGCTCCGAACACTGAAGCTTTCTTT. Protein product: CASSPIWAPNTEAFF.

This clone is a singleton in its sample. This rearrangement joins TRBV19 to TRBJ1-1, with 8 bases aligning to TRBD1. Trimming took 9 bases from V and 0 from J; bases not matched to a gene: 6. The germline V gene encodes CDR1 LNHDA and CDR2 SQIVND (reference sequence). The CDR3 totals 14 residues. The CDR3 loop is CASWTGRMNTEAFF. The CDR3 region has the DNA TGTGCCAGCTGGACAGGGAGGATGAACACTGAAGCTTTCTTT.